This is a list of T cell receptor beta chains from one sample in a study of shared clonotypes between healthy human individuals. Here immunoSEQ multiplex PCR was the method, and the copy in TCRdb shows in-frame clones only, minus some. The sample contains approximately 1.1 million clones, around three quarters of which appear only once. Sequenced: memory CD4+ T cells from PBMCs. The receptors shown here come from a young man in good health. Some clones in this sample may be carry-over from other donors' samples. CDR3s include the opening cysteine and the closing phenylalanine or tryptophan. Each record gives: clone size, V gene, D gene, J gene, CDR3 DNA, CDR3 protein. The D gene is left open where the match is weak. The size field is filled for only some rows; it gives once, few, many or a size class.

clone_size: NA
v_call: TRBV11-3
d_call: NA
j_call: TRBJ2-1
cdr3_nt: TGTGCCAGCAGCAGGGACTCCTACAATGAGCAGTTCTTC
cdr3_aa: CASSRDSYNEQFF

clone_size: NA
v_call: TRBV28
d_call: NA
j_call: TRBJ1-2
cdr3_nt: TGTGCCAGCAGCTCCATATTGAGCTATGGCTACACCTTC
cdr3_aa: CASSSILSYGYTF

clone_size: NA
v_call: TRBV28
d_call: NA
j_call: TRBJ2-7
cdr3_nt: TGTGCCAGCGGTACGAGAGAGCAGTACTTC
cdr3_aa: CASGTREQYF

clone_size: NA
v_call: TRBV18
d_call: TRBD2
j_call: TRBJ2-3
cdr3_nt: TGTGCCAGCTCAGGGCTAGCGGACCGCACAGATACGCAGTATTTT
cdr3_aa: CASSGLADRTDTQYF

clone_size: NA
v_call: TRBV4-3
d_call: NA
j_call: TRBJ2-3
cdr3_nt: TGCGCCAGCAGCATAGGACGGGGGACAGATACGCAGTATTTT
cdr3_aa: CASSIGRGTDTQYF

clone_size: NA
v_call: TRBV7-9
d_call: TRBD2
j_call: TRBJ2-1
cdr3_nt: TGTGCCAGCAGCCCCCCGGAGGCTAGCGGTCCATACAATGAGCAGTTCTTC
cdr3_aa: CASSPPEASGPYNEQFF

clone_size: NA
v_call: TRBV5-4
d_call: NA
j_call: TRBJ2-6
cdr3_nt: TGTGCCAGCAGCCCCGGGCAGGGCCCCCTCTCTGGGGCCAACGTCCTGACTTTC
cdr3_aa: CASSPGQGPLSGANVLTF

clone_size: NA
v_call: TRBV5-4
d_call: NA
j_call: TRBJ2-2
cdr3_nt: TGTGCCAGCAGCTTCCCGGGACAGAACACCGGGGAGCTGTTTTTT
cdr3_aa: CASSFPGQNTGELFF

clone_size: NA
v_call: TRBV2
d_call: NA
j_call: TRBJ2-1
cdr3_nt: TGTGCCAGCAGTGAGACTAGTTGGCAGTTCTTC
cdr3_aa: CASSETSWQFF

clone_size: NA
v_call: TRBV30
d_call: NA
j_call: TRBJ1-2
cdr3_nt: TGTGCCTGGAATGGACGCCGGGGTGGTGGCTACACCTTC
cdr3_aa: CAWNGRRGGGYTF

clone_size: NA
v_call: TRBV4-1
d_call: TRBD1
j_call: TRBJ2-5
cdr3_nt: TGCGCCAGCAGCCTCCTGGGACAGTCCCAAGAGACCCAGTACTTC
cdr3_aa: CASSLLGQSQETQYF

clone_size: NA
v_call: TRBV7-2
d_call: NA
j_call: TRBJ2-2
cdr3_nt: TGTGCCAGCAGCTTACTGGGGATGAACACCGGGGAGCTGTTTTTT
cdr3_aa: CASSLLGMNTGELFF

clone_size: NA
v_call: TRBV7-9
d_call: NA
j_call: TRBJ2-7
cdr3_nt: TGTGCCAGCAGCCGCCCGGGCTTTCGCGAGCAGTACTTC
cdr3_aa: CASSRPGFREQYF

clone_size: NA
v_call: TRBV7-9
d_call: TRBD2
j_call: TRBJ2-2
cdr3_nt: TGTGCCAGCAGCTTAGTACGGGGCGGGAGGGCCCAGCGGACCGGGGAGCTGTTTTTT
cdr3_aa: CASSLVRGGRAQRTGELFF

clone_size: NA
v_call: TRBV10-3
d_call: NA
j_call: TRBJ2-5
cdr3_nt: TGTGCCATCAGTGACCCCCAACTGTACCAAGAGACCCAGTACTTC
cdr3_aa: CAISDPQLYQETQYF

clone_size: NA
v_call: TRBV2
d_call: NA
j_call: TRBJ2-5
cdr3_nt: TGTGCCAGCAGTCTCAGAAACAGGGTAGGAGAGACCCAGTACTTC
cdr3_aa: CASSLRNRVGETQYF

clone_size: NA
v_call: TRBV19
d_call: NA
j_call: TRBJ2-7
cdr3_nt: TGTGCCAGTAGTAGCGGGACACACTACGAGCAGTACTTC
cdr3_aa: CASSSGTHYEQYF

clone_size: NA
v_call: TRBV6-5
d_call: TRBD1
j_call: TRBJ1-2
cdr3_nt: TGTGCCAGCAGTTACCGACAGGGAGGATATGGCTACACCTTC
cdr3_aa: CASSYRQGGYGYTF

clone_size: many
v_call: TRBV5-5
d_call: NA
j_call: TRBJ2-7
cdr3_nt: TGTGCCAGCAGCTTGGACCCAGTAGGGGAGCAGTACTTC
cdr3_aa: CASSLDPVGEQYF

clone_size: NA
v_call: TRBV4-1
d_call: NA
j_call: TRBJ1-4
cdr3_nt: TGCGCCAGCAGCCAAGGGGCCGGGTTTGGTGAAAAACTGTTTTTT
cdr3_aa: CASSQGAGFGEKLFF

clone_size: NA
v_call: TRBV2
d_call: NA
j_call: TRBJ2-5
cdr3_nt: TGTGCCAGCAGTGATGGCCTTTTGCGGGCGGCAGGGGAGACCCAGTACTTC
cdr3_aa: CASSDGLLRAAGETQYF

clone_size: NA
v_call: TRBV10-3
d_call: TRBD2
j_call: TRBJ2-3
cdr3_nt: TGTGCCATCAGTGAACGCGGGAGTGGAGCAGATACGCAGTATTTT
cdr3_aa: CAISERGSGADTQYF

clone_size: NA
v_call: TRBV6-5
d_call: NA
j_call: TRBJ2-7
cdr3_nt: TGTGCCAGCAGTTTCGAGGTTTCCTCCTACGAGCAGTACTTC
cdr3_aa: CASSFEVSSYEQYF